A single T cell receptor beta chain is shown here with its context. Assignment of participants to cohorts was predicated upon participant-reported clinical history. For recovered donors of Cohort 3, there were two negative PCRs, clearance, or symptom resolution. This CDR3 comprises 13 residues. Germline V CDR1 and CDR2: MNHEY, SVGAGI. Trimming cost V 6 bases and J 0 bases, with 9 bases left between them. The sample originates from a study of blood T cell repertoires in COVID-19. Turning to the study itself: The cDNA or gDNA used as material had been derived from T cells, B-cell-depleted T cells, or PBMCs.

The assay was immunoSEQ multiplex PCR, and TCRdb's table has in-frame clones only and misses some. Of over 250,000 clones in the sample, approximately 85% are singletons; the top ten hold about 1%. The chain couples TRBV6-5 to TRBJ2-7; tentatively, D is TRBD1 (5 bases). Sequencing was done on a sample of PBMCs or T cells enriched from blood (not recorded which). This TCR was sampled from a woman in her twenties or thirties who had recovered from COVID-19. This CDR3 is CASSDSLSYEQYF. In nucleotides, the CDR3 is TGTGCCAGCAGCGACAGTCTCTCCTACGAGCAGTACTTC.